This TCR beta chain was found in a study of identical twins (dated by TCRdb to the mid-2010s). For the wider study: To test whether fetal clonotypes persist, the study used deep sequencing on TCR alpha and beta repertoires from monozygotic twins, unrelated adults of various ages, and cord blood. Replicate twin experiments were performed at different times using different library preparation protocols to rule out contamination. Results the study describes overall, beyond this receptor: Abundant cord blood beta clonotypes carried fewer insertions; young adult naive repertoires showed a weaker similar trend, while memory repertoires showed none. Compared with coincidental sharing between unrelated individuals, out-of-frame TCR alpha sequences shared between twins had an excess of sequences with low generation probability. Recombination models systematically underestimated out-of-frame TCR alpha sharing in monozygotic twins but agreed with sharing between unrelated individuals. A weaker excess of twin sharing was found in beta out-of-frame sequences because the signal-to-noise ratio was lowered by fewer shared sequences. Invariant T cells such as MAIT and iNKT could partly confound zero-insertion analyses, though diverse VJ usage argued against this for most clonotypes. Because the same donors could not be followed over many years, the conclusions depended on cross-sectional statistical analysis.

To prepare the library, 5' RACE was applied. Sequencing was carried out with an Illumina HiSeq 2000. Template switching added a universal primer binding site, and the final cDNA carried a unique molecular identifier that allowed TCR cDNA molecules to be counted accurately. Specific primers in the conserved constant-segment region were used to synthesize first-strand cDNA for the TCR alpha and beta chains. To control for contamination, every cDNA library carried two barcodes: a SMART-Mk sample barcode plus Illumina barcodes. TruSeq adapter sequences, together with Illumina sample barcodes, were added in two successive PCR steps. Sequencing of the TCR alpha and beta cDNA libraries was done on the Illumina HiSeq platform using custom primers. The study's processing was this. MiGEC was used to process raw reads and extract unique molecular identifiers, and MiXCR was used to find CDR3 positions. For each individual, recombination models were inferred using an EM algorithm with the repgenHMM and IGoR tools. The analysis of shared clonotypes was done with the tcR package in R, with sharing normalized by the product of cloneset sizes. To study raw recombination free of thymic and clonal selection effects, out-of-frame nonproductive sequences were analyzed. TCRdb's own reprocessing of the public reads used fastp at Q25 and MiXCR and kept productive beta chains. Duplicate CDR3 protein sequences are folded into a single record with the most common DNA and genes. The V and J calls shown here were made by TCRdb, not taken from the authors' results. The sample profile shows around 230,000 distinct CDR3 sequences; approximately 7.1% of them were found once. In total, the top ten clones hold about 15% of the sample.

After removal of 4 bases from V and 7 bases from J, the junction retains 13 bases not matched to a gene. CDR1 SEHNR and CDR2 FQNEAQ are derived from the germline V gene (reference sequence). The CDR3 holds 15 amino acids from the cysteine to the phenylalanine. Just the 45-base CDR3 DNA is kept, in frame starting at base 1. Every donor in the study was a healthy Caucasian. The twin cohort consisted of three pairs of female monozygotic twins, all aged roughly 18 to 29 years. Positive isolation kits from Invitrogen were used to isolate the CD4+ and CD8+ T cell populations. This clonotype was seen at least ten times. Its recognized antigen is unknown. It has no much larger one-base neighbor in the sample; base qualities were not kept. This sample also appeared in a second study, on T cells expressing NK-cell markers. As the second paper documents: Three sorted T-cell subsets (CD3+CD56+NKG2C+, CD3+CD56+NKG2C- and CD3+CD56-NKG2C+) from seven to nine donors had their TCR beta-chain repertoires profiled. Among the eight sequenced donors, only one was HCMV-seronegative, while the other seven were HCMV-seropositive. To restrict sorting to alphabetaTCR-expressing T cells, an anti-gammadeltaTCR antibody was added in several experiments. In several donors, the dominant CD3+CD56+NKG2C+ clonotypes were found to rank among the top 10 CD8+ clonotypes and to make up 1.0-7.0% of CD8+ T cells. Those dominant clonotypes were again the most abundant among CD3+CD56-NKG2C+ cells in four donors, at 28.3-60.1%. It remained unclear whether the expanded NKG2C-expressing T cell clones were specific for HCMV antigens. The eight sequenced donors were randomly selected healthy volunteers, three men and five women. To determine HCMV serostatus, a commercial ELISA kit was used to detect HCMV-specific IgG in serum. MIGEC was used to demultiplex reads and group the reads by UMI, and MiTCR was used to assemble and quantify clonotypes. To exclude erroneous sequences, only TCR cDNA sequences supported by at least two reads were retained. The tcR package was used for downstream repertoire analysis, and clonotypes were matched between fractions using CDR3 nucleotide sequence together with V segment. VDJmatch was used to annotate antigen specificity against VDJdb, with one amino acid substitution allowed in CDR3.

The V gene is TRBV7-9 and the J gene is TRBJ2-7; 7 central bases correspond to TRBD1. The TCR was taken from a woman aged 18-30 years in good health. Sequences were obtained from CD8+ T cells sorted from blood. This receptor carries the CDR3 CASSSPGQIGVEQYF. The DNA reads as follows: TGTGCCAGCAGCTCTCCGGGACAGATCGGTGTGGAGCAGTACTTC. Outside the CDR3, residues come from the reference TRBV7-9 and TRBJ2-7 proteins, so the full variable domain is: DTGVSQNPRHKITKRGQNVTFRCDPISEHNRLYWYRQTLGQGPEFLTYFQNEAQLEKSRLLSDRFSAERPKGSFSTLEIQRTEQGDSAMYLCASSSPGQIGVEQYFGPGTRLTVT.